These 20 T cell receptor beta chains came from one sample sequenced in a study of blood T cell repertoires in COVID-19. Sequenced by immunoSEQ multiplex PCR; TCRdb stores in-frame clones only, minus some. This table holds approximately 110,000 clones, roughly 85% found once. Sequenced input: peripheral blood. These receptors were collected from a human donor in a cohort sampled during active COVID-19.

This sequence joins TRBV27 and TRBJ1-1; D perhaps matches TRBD1 (5 bases). The V gene's germline CDR1 is MNHEY and CDR2 SMNVEV (reference sequence). V lost 3 bases, J lost 4 bases, and 18 bases lay in between. The CDR3 is 16 amino acids. The DNA for the CDR3 is TGTGCCAGCAGTTTTGACAGCGCTACGATGGGCACTGAAGCTTTCTTT. Translating it yields CASSFDSATMGTEAFF.

The chain recombines TRBV27 with TRBJ1-6, with TRBD1 identical over 10 bases. The length of the CDR3 is 15 residues. J gave up 10 bases and V 10 bases, and 13 bases lay outside the gene matches. In germline, CDR1 is MNHEY, CDR2 SMNVEV (reference sequence). Here the CDR3 reads CATRQGANTGSPLHF. The CDR3 DNA reads as TGTGCCACCCGACAGGGGGCGAATACGGGGTCACCCCTCCACTTT.

The chain uses TRBV5-1 and TRBJ2-5, with a tentative D call TRBD1 (6 bases). CDR1 and CDR2 (germline): SGHRS, YFSETQ. The CDR3 has 13 residues. V shed 4 bases and J shed 4 bases, with 11 bases lying between them. This CDR3 reads CASSVQGRETQYF. The CDR3 DNA reads TGCGCCAGCAGCGTACAGGGTAGAGAGACCCAGTACTTC.

This clone occurred a few times. The chain carries TRBV30 and TRBJ1-4; TRBD1 might be the D (5 bases). CDR3 length: 13 residues. The V end was cut by 4 bases, the J end by 3 bases, with 9 bases between. From germline, CDR1 is GTSNPN and CDR2 SVGIG (reference sequence). Here the CDR3 reads CAWIGVANEKLFF. As DNA, the CDR3 is TGTGCCTGGATAGGGGTAGCTAATGAAAAACTGTTTTTT.

This chain joins TRBV3-1 (or the pseudogene TRBV3-2) and TRBJ2-2, with a possible D match to TRBD2 (6 bases). This CDR3 has 14 amino acids. Germline CDR1 and CDR2: LGHDT and YNNKEL (reference sequence). V lost 5 bases to trimming and J lost 8 bases, with 15 bases between them. The CDR3 sequence: CASSTGLIGGELFF. CDR3 nucleotide sequence: TGTGCCAGCAGCACAGGACTAATTGGAGGGGAGCTGTTTTTT.

This chain uses TRBV5-4 with TRBJ1-4, with 10 nucleotides matching TRBD1. The CDR3 is 15 amino acids. Germline CDR1 reads SGHNT; CDR2 reads YYREEE (reference sequence). The ends lost 4 bases at V and 5 bases at J; junction bases unmatched: 5. The CDR3 here is CASSRGQGRNEKLFF. The CDR3, as DNA: TGTGCCAGCAGCAGGGGACAGGGGAGAAATGAAAAACTGTTTTTT.

The rearrangement joins TRBV9 to TRBJ1-2; maybe TRBD1 (6 bases). The germline V gene has CDR1 SGDLS and CDR2 YYNGEE. The CDR3 is 16 residues long. V was clipped by 4 bases and J by 3 bases, with 19 bases between them. The CDR3 here is CASSSLQGRGDYGYTF. CDR3 in DNA: TGTGCCAGCAGCTCATTACAGGGTCGGGGAGACTATGGCTACACCTTC. Using reference TRBV9 and TRBJ1-2 for the parts outside the CDR3, the full variable domain is DSGVTQTPKHLITATGQRVTLRCSPRSGDLSVYWYQQSLDQGLQFLIQYYNGEERAKGNILERFSAQQFPDLHSELNLSSLELGDSALYFCASSSLQGRGDYGYTFGSGTRLTVV.

The V gene is TRBV20-1, the J gene TRBJ2-1, with TRBD2 as a possible D gene (5 bases). V was pared by 5 bases and J by 8 bases, with 7 bases between. The CDR3 totals 10 residues. Germline loops: CDR1 DFQATT, CDR2 SNEGSKA (reference sequence). For the CDR3, the DNA is TGCAGTGCTCTGCGGGATGAGCAGTTCTTC. Encoded protein: CSALRDEQFF.

This clone was found a few times. The chain recombines TRBV7-2 with TRBJ2-7; 10 bases align to TRBD1. CDR3 length: 15 residues. Per the germline V gene, CDR1 is SGHTA and CDR2 is FQGNSA. V shed 6 bases and J 2 bases; nucleotides not matched to a gene: 7. CDR3 protein: CASSPAGTGAYEQYF. DNA of the CDR3: TGTGCCAGCAGTCCTGCCGGGACAGGGGCCTACGAGCAGTACTTC.

The chain couples TRBV2 to TRBJ1-2, with a weak D call TRBD1 (5 bases). In germline, CDR1 is SNHLY, CDR2 FYNNEI. The CDR3 loop spans 15 amino acids. The V end was cut by 4 bases, the J end by 2 bases, with 14 bases between. The CDR3 DNA reads as TGTGCCAGCAGTGGGAGCGGGGGGAAGAACTATGGCTACACCTTC. This sequence encodes CASSGSGGKNYGYTF.

The V and J genes are TRBV11-1 and TRBJ2-3; TRBD2 agrees at 8 bases. Trimming at V came to 3 bases and at J to 5 bases, leaving 7 bases not matched to a gene. The CDR3 has 15 residues. CDR1 is SGHAT, CDR2 FQDESV, per germline (reference sequence). Here the CDR3 DNA reads TGTGCCAGCAGCTTCGCGGGGGGAGCGGGAGATACGCAGTATTTT. It is translated as CASSFAGGAGDTQYF.

The chain employs TRBV14 and TRBJ2-3, with D perhaps matching TRBD1 (5 bases). With 3 bases removed from V and 2 bases from J, the gap between germline ends came to 12 bases. The CDR3 loop spans 15 amino acids. Germline CDR1 and CDR2: SGHDN and FVKESK. In nucleotides, the CDR3 is TGTGCCAGCAGCCATAAGGGGTACTACACAGATACGCAGTATTTT. Its protein product is CASSHKGYYTDTQYF.

This clone is a singleton in its sample. The V gene is TRBV18, the J gene TRBJ2-2; TRBD2 might be the D (6 bases). CDR3 size: 16 residues. V lost 2 bases to trimming and J lost 3 bases, with 13 bases between them. The germline CDR1 and CDR2 sequences are KGHSH and LQKENI. The CDR3 bases are TGTGCCAGCTCACCAATCGGGAGTAGGGACACCGGGGAGCTGTTTTTT. This encodes CASSPIGSRDTGELFF.

J is TRBJ2-5 and V is TRBV5-1; the D gene is possibly TRBD1 (5 bases). CDR1 and CDR2 from the germline V gene are SGHRS and YFSETQ. Trimming pared 5 bases from V and 2 bases from J, leaving 10 bases between. The CDR3 runs 13 residues. CDR3 loop: CASSRTTQETQYF. The CDR3 nucleotides are TGCGCCAGCAGTCGGACAACGCAAGAGACCCAGTACTTC.

The chain joins TRBV5-1 to TRBJ2-7, with TRBD2 identical over 9 bases. The V segment lost 4 bases and the J segment 3 bases; nucleotides outside the gene matches: 20. In germline, CDR1 is SGHRS, CDR2 YFSETQ. CDR3 length equals 19 residues. Here the CDR3 DNA reads TGCGCCAGCAGCGTCCCGACGGACAATAGCGGGAGATCCGACTACGAGCAGTACTTC. Its translation: CASSVPTDNSGRSDYEQYF.

The chain has TRBV9 and TRBJ2-1; TRBD2 matches at 10 bases. CDR1 and CDR2 from the germline V gene are SGDLS and YYNGEE. The CDR3 runs 13 residues. The V and J ends lost 3 bases and 16 bases, in that order; junction bases with no gene match: 10. CDR3 in DNA: TGTGCCAGCAGCGCGTCTGCTAGCGGGGGTCTTTTCTTC. As protein: CASSASASGGLFF.

This sequence joins TRBV28 and TRBJ2-6, with D possibly TRBD2 on 6 matching bases. The germline V gene has CDR1 MDHEN and CDR2 SYDVKM. The CDR3 covers 15 residues. The ends were cut back, 7 bases at V and 4 bases at J, with 14 bases in the middle. CDR3 sequence (DNA): TGTGCCAGCAACCCTCAGGGAGGAGGGGCCAACGTCCTGACTTTC. Its protein is CASNPQGGGANVLTF.

The chain is built from TRBV11-2 and TRBJ2-1; 10 bases agree with TRBD1. The CDR3 length is 13 residues. The germline V gene encodes CDR1 SGHAT and CDR2 FQNNGV. V shed 1 base and J 14 bases; nucleotides not matched to a gene: 5. The CDR3 spells CASSLGGTGEKFF. Written as DNA, the CDR3 is TGTGCCAGCAGCTTAGGGGGGACAGGGGAGAAGTTCTTC.

The chain carries TRBV28 and TRBJ2-5; D may be TRBD2 (5 bases). Germline V gene data show CDR1 as MDHEN and CDR2 as SYDVKM. This CDR3 region has 14 residues. Trimming removed 6 bases at V and 7 bases at J, with 18 bases between. CDR3 sequence: CASSSPAVHGTQYF. The CDR3 nucleotides read TGTGCCAGCAGCTCTCCAGCGGTCCATGGGACCCAGTACTTC.

This clone appeared a few times. The chain couples TRBV7-9 to TRBJ1-3; D not certain. Looked up from germline, CDR1 is SEHNR and CDR2 is FQNEAQ (reference sequence). This CDR3 contains 16 residues. V lost 5 bases to trimming and J lost 3 bases, with 17 bases between them. CDR3 region: CASSPPPRTGGNTIYF. In DNA form, the CDR3 reads TGTGCCAGCAGCCCGCCCCCCAGAACGGGTGGAAACACCATATATTTT.